The 32 T cell receptor beta chains below were found in one sample sequenced in a study of regulatory T cells in long-lasting Graves disease. The authors built TCR beta libraries using iRepertoire HTBI primers and Arm-PCR of CDR3 regions. TCRdb reprocessed the multiplex PCR reads with MiXCR, giving one entry per CDR3 protein. The table shows 400,000 to 550,000 distinct CDR3 sequences, with 16% occurring only once. Time point given: newly diagnosed GD, antithyroid drugs for less than 3 months. PBMC RNA served as the TCR library source. This sample was also put to use in a study of T cells in Graves' hyperthyroidism and ophthalmopathy.

This sample comprised peripheral blood mononuclear cells (PBMCs), obtained at new diagnosis, from a patient treated with antithyroid drugs. These TCRs come from a woman in her twenties or thirties with Graves disease.

This clonotype was counted many times. CDR3 sequence (DNA): TGTGCCAGCAGTTTATCGGGATCTTCGGATACGCAGTATTTT. Translating gives CASSLSGSSDTQYF. J is TRBJ2-3 and V is TRBV27; D unresolved. Germline V gives CDR1 MNHEY, CDR2 SMNVEV (reference sequence). Trimming removed 0 bases from V and 6 bases from J, with 10 bases in between. CDR3 size: 14 residues.

Ten or more counts support this clonotype. The V call is TRBV18, the J call TRBJ2-5, with TRBD2 matching over 8 bases. Germline assignment: CDR1 KGHSH and CDR2 LQKENI. The CDR3 length is 15 residues. The V segment lost 3 bases and the J segment 5 bases; nucleotides outside the gene matches: 8. This CDR3 reads CASSPGSGSVETQYF. CDR3 in DNA: TGTGCCAGCTCACCGGGCAGCGGGAGTGTGGAGACCCAGTACTTC.

This clonotype was detected only a few times. This chain uses TRBV5-1 with TRBJ1-1; tentative D call: TRBD1 (6 bases). The V gene lost 4 bases and the J gene lost 1 base, with 14 bases spanning the gap. The germline V gene has CDR1 SGHRS and CDR2 YFSETQ. This CDR3 comprises 15 residues. The DNA for the CDR3 is TGCGCCAGCAGCACCGGACAGTCCGGGAACACTGAAGCTTTCTTT. It codes for CASSTGQSGNTEAFF. Full variable domain (outside the CDR3, taken from reference TRBV5-1 and TRBJ1-1): KAGVTQTPRYLIKTRGQQVTLSCSPISGHRSVSWYQQTPGQGLQFLFEYFSETQRNKGNFPGRFSGRQFSNSRSEMNVSTLELGDSALYLCASSTGQSGNTEAFFGQGTRLTVV.

The sample holds many counts of this clonotype. The chain combines TRBV7-2 with TRBJ2-3; D remains unclear. V lost 4 bases and J 2 bases, leaving 10 bases between the germline ends. CDR3 size: 14 residues. The germline gives CDR1 SGHTA, CDR2 FQGNSA. The CDR3 DNA is TGTGCCAGCAGCTCGGACCGAAACACAGATACGCAGTATTTT. It codes for CASSSDRNTDTQYF.

The rearrangement uses TRBV4-1 and TRBJ2-1; D is ambiguous. CDR3 length: 13 residues. Germline V gives CDR1 MGHRA, CDR2 YSYEKL. Trimming stripped 0 bases from V and 10 bases from J, with 10 bases between. The CDR3 region is CASSQETRMEQFF. The CDR3 DNA sequence: TGCGCCAGCAGCCAAGAAACGCGTATGGAGCAGTTCTTC.

This clonotype has at least ten counts. The J gene is TRBJ2-1, the V gene TRBV5-1; 7 nucleotides align to TRBD2. Germline V gene lookup returns CDR1 SGHRS and CDR2 YFSETQ. This CDR3 spans 18 amino acids. V lost 1 base to trimming and J lost 7 bases; unmatched junction nucleotides: 17. The CDR3 DNA follows: TGCGCCAGCAGCTTGTGGGGAGGGTTGGGTGCGGGACGGAATGAGCAGTTCTTC. This codes for CASSLWGGLGAGRNEQFF.

This chain connects TRBV20-1 to TRBJ2-1; D gene unclear. V was cut by 2 bases and J by 0 bases, with 8 bases left in between. The germline V gene has CDR1 DFQATT and CDR2 SNEGSKA (reference sequence). The CDR3 is made up of 14 amino acids. CDR3 nucleotides: TGCAGTGCTAGACCCCTGGGCTCCTACAATGAGCAGTTCTTC. This translates into CSARPLGSYNEQFF.

This clonotype was recorded many times. The V and J genes are TRBV30 and TRBJ2-1, with TRBD2 as a possible D gene (5 bases). CDR3 length: 15 residues. Germline CDR1 GTSNPN, CDR2 SVGIG (reference sequence). Trimming stripped 5 bases from V and 0 bases from J, with 14 bases between. CDR3 amino acids: CAWARTSSSYNEQFF. In nucleotides, the CDR3 is TGTGCCTGGGCCCGGACTTCTAGCTCCTACAATGAGCAGTTCTTC.

This clonotype was observed once. A far larger clone is off by one base, so a read error is likely. Because it lacks the conserved phenylalanine or tryptophan at the end, this CDR3 is likely a read error. CDR3 bases: TGTGCCAGCAGCCCCCGGACTAGCGGGAGGCGCGTTTACAATGAGCAGTTCCTC. Translating gives CASSPRTSGRRVYNEQFL. The rearrangement uses TRBV7-9 and TRBJ2-1; 14 bases align to TRBD2. The V and J ends lost 5 bases and 4 bases, in that order; junction bases with no gene match: 10. Germline CDR1 and CDR2: SEHNR and FQNEAQ (reference sequence). The CDR3 contains 18 residues.

In its sample, this clonotype was seen a few times. A much larger clone differs from this one at a single base, so this may be a read error. This chain connects TRBV2 to TRBJ2-7, with D perhaps TRBD2 (6 bases). The CDR3 runs to 12 residues. V shed 7 bases and J shed 5 bases, with 12 bases lying between them. Germline assignment: CDR1 SNHLY and CDR2 FYNNEI. The CDR3, as DNA: TGTGCCAGCATCAGGGAGGACCACGAGCAGTACTTC. Its translation is CASIREDHEQYF. The full variable domain, rest sourced from reference TRBV2 and TRBJ2-7, is EPEVTQTPSHQVTQMGQEVILRCVPISNHLYFYWYRQILGQKVEFLVSFYNNEISEKSEIFDDQFSVERPDGSNFTLKIRSTKLEDSAMYFCASIREDHEQYFGPGTRLTVT.

The chain carries TRBV12-3 or TRBV12-4 and TRBJ2-7; 10 bases are shared with TRBD2. J was trimmed by 5 bases and V by 2 bases; bases with no gene match: 9. The CDR3 is 16 amino acids. The CDR3 loop is CASSLMASGSVNEQYF. The CDR3 DNA reads TGTGCCAGCAGTTTAATGGCTAGCGGGAGCGTAAACGAGCAGTACTTC.

The chain joins TRBV20-1 to TRBJ2-1, with TRBD1 identical over 10 bases. The CDR3 is 13 residues long. Germline loops: CDR1 DFQATT, CDR2 SNEGSKA (reference sequence). Trimming removed 6 bases from V and 8 bases from J; junction bases left unmatched: 7. The DNA for the CDR3 is TGCAGTGCCCCGGGACAGGGGCGCGATGAGCAGTTCTTC. The encoded protein is CSAPGQGRDEQFF.

In its sample, this clonotype was seen many times. V and J are TRBV12-3 or TRBV12-4 and TRBJ2-1; unclear D gene. The CDR3 loop spans 11 amino acids. V was clipped by 10 bases and J by 7 bases, with 11 bases between them. The CDR3 sequence is CAMGVLNEQFF. The CDR3 DNA follows: TGTGCCATGGGCGTCTTAAATGAGCAGTTCTTC.

This clonotype appeared many times. The chain combines TRBV20-1 with TRBJ2-7; 8 bases line up with TRBD2. V lost 3 bases to trimming and J lost 3 bases; unmatched junction nucleotides: 16. The CDR3 is 17 amino acids. Germline V gives CDR1 DFQATT, CDR2 SNEGSKA (reference sequence). The CDR3 DNA follows: TGCAGTGCTAGTGGGACAAACTCCCGGGGGGGTTTCTACGAGCAGTACTTC. It yields the protein CSASGTNSRGGFYEQYF.

In this sample, this clonotype turned up a few times. One end of the junction fails to match germline, which may point to a read error. The J gene is TRBJ1-5, the V gene TRBV9; D not certain. The CDR3 runs to 15 residues. Germline CDR1 is SGDLS and CDR2 is YYNGEE. The CDR3 nucleotides read TGTGCCGGCAGCGTGGATGGGTTGAGCAATCAGCCCCAGCATTTT. Its translation is CAGSVDGLSNQPQHF.

In this sample, this clonotype turned up a few times. V gene TRBV20-1 combines with J gene TRBJ1-4; TRBD1 aligns across 7 bases. Germline loops: CDR1 DFQATT, CDR2 SNEGSKA (reference sequence). V lost 6 bases and J lost 4; bases outside the gene matches: 5. This CDR3 spans 13 amino acids. The CDR3 protein is CSAPGQYNEKLFF. CDR3 nucleotides: TGCAGTGCCCCGGGACAGTATAATGAAAAACTGTTTTTT.

This clonotype occurred many times. The genes are TRBV7-2 and TRBJ2-7; the match to TRBD1 covers 8 bases. There are 17 residues in the CDR3. CDR1 is SGHTA and CDR2 is FQGNSA in the germline V gene. The V and J ends lost 5 bases and 1 base, in that order; junction bases with no gene match: 13. The CDR3 sequence is CASSHGSPGTGSYEQYF. The CDR3 DNA reads TGTGCCAGCAGCCACGGGTCACCCGGGACAGGTTCCTACGAGCAGTACTTC.

This clonotype was observed many times. The chain is built from TRBV10-3 and TRBJ1-4; the D is unclear. Germline CDR1 ENHRY, CDR2 SYGVKD. This CDR3 contains 14 residues. The V gene lost 0 bases and the J gene lost 6 bases, with 8 bases spanning the gap. This CDR3 reads CAISESLADEKLFF. Here the CDR3 DNA reads TGTGCCATCAGTGAGTCACTTGCAGATGAAAAACTGTTTTTT.

This clonotype came up a few times. This chain connects TRBV20-1 to TRBJ1-5; 8 bases are a match to TRBD1. Per the germline V gene, CDR1 is DFQATT and CDR2 is SNEGSKA (reference sequence). Unmatched junction bases numbered 9, after V lost 3 bases and J lost 8 bases. CDR3 length equals 14 residues. The CDR3 region is CSASTDRDVEPQHF. CDR3 coding DNA: TGCAGTGCTAGTACGGACAGGGATGTTGAGCCCCAGCATTTT.

Many counts were recorded for this clonotype. The chain joins TRBV20-1 to TRBJ2-3; 13 bases line up with TRBD2. The germline V gene has CDR1 DFQATT and CDR2 SNEGSKA (reference sequence). J was trimmed by 2 bases and V by 5 bases; bases with no gene match: 4. The CDR3 totals 15 residues. CDR3 region: CSAQTSGRTTDTQYF. As DNA, the CDR3 is TGCAGTGCTCAGACTAGCGGGAGGACCACAGATACGCAGTATTTT.

This clonotype was detected only once. Given a much more abundant clone one base away, this may be a read error. The J gene is TRBJ1-1, the V gene TRBV18; 9 nucleotides line up with TRBD1. This CDR3 has 15 amino acids. In germline, CDR1 is KGHSH, CDR2 LQKENI. The DNA for the CDR3 is TGTGCCAGCTCACCACCCGGGACAGGGCACACTGAAGCTCTCTTT. Protein sequence: CASSPPGTGHTEALF. Together with reference TRBV18 and TRBJ1-1, the CDR3 gives the full variable domain: NAGVMQNPRHLVRRRGQEARLRCSPMKGHSHVYWYRQLPEEGLKFMVYLQKENIIDESGMPKERFSAEFPKEGPSILRIQQVVRGDSAAYFCASSPPGTGHTEALFGQGTRLTVV.

With respect to this clonotype: A much larger clonotype is one base distant, so this may be a read error. This chain joins TRBV11-2 and TRBJ2-3, with TRBD2 matching 8 bases. Germline V CDR1 and CDR2: SGHAT, FQNNGV. The CDR3 has 14 residues. The ends lost 0 bases at V and 15 bases at J; junction bases unmatched: 11. The CDR3 here is CASSLDLRGGKFYF. In nucleotides, the CDR3 is TGTGCCAGCAGCTTAGATTTACGGGGGGGCAAGTTCTATTTT.

This clonotype was found many times. This chain links TRBV10-3 with TRBJ1-5; no definite D call. The V and J ends lost 6 bases and 5 bases respectively, with 14 bases between them. CDR1 and CDR2 from the germline V gene are ENHRY and SYGVKD. The CDR3 loop spans 14 amino acids. CDR3 nucleotide sequence: TGTGCCATCAGATCGGACCGGGGAGATCAGCCCCAGCATTTT. Encoded protein: CAIRSDRGDQPQHF.

This clonotype came up many times. The chain couples TRBV11-2 to TRBJ2-7; D is undetermined. The germline gives CDR1 SGHAT, CDR2 FQNNGV. The germline V and J ends were trimmed by 1 base and 0 bases, with 10 bases remaining between them. The CDR3 covers 15 residues. CDR3 in amino acids: CASSLAYEPSYEQYF. CDR3 nucleotides: TGTGCCAGCAGCTTAGCGTACGAACCCTCCTACGAGCAGTACTTC.

This clonotype was counted a few times. The chain couples TRBV20-1 to TRBJ2-7; a possible D gene is TRBD2 (6 bases). Germline V gene lookup returns CDR1 DFQATT and CDR2 SNEGSKA (reference sequence). Trimming took off 6 bases at V and 3 bases at J, with 18 bases between the two ends. This CDR3 is built from 14 residues. CDR3 amino acids: CSAKASERVYEQYF. The CDR3 coding sequence is TGCAGTGCGAAGGCTAGCGAGAGGGTCTACGAGCAGTACTTC.

This clonotype was seen many times. The chain has TRBV24-1 and TRBJ1-1; D call uncertain. The CDR3 is 14 residues long. CDR1 and CDR2 from the germline V gene are KGHDR and SFDVKD. V lost 7 bases and J lost 3, with 14 bases in between. For the CDR3, the DNA is TGTGCCACCAGATCTCGGGGATGGGACACTGAAGCTTTCTTT. It is translated as CATRSRGWDTEAFF.

This clonotype has at least ten counts. The V call is TRBV28, the J call TRBJ2-5; TRBD1 agrees at 8 bases. V gave up 8 bases and J gave up 4 bases; unmatched junction bases: 9. This CDR3 spans 14 amino acids. From germline, CDR1 is MDHEN and CDR2 SYDVKM. CDR3 bases: TGTGCCAGCGAAACGGACAGGGCTCGAGAGACCCAGTACTTC. Its protein product is CASETDRARETQYF.

This clonotype appeared many times. The J gene is TRBJ2-1, the V gene TRBV7-8; TRBD2 agrees at 8 bases. From germline, CDR1 is SGHVS and CDR2 FQNEAQ. The CDR3 is 18 amino acids. The V and J ends lost 7 bases and 7 bases, in that order; junction bases with no gene match: 21. The CDR3 sequence is CASTLRVLSGTGYNEQFF. The CDR3 nucleotides are TGTGCCAGCACCCTGAGGGTCCTTAGCGGGACGGGGTATAATGAGCAGTTCTTC.

This clonotype appeared a few times. The chain links TRBV15 to TRBJ2-4; the D is unclear. The CDR3 has 14 amino acids. CDR1 and CDR2 (germline): LNHNV, YYDKDF (reference sequence). Trimming pared 1 base from V and 4 bases from J, leaving 8 bases between. CDR3 in amino acids: CATSRVKAKNIQYF. In DNA, the CDR3 is TGTGCCACCAGCAGAGTGAAGGCGAAAAACATTCAGTACTTC.

The J gene is TRBJ1-2, the V gene TRBV29-1; D may be TRBD1 (5 bases). The V end was cut by 6 bases, the J end by 4 bases, with 6 bases between. CDR1 SQVTM and CDR2 ANQGSEA come from the germline V gene. This CDR3 is built from 10 residues. The DNA for the CDR3 is TGCAGCGTCGGGACCTATGGCTACACCTTC. This encodes CSVGTYGYTF.

This clonotype was detected a few times. The chain combines TRBV7-9 with TRBJ2-5, with 8 positions matching TRBD1. Germline loops: CDR1 SEHNR, CDR2 FQNEAQ (reference sequence). V trimming: 1 base; J trimming: 3 bases; junction bases outside the gene matches: 10. CDR3 length equals 17 residues. The CDR3 loop reads CASSLGSGGLVEETQYF. CDR3 in DNA: TGTGCCAGCAGCTTAGGCTCAGGGGGCTTGGTGGAAGAGACCCAGTACTTC.

The CDR3 here is CASSAPGGVYSYNSPLHF. In DNA form, the CDR3 reads TGTGCCAGCAGTGCCCCCGGAGGTGTTTACTCCTATAATTCACCCCTCCACTTT. This chain links TRBV6-1 with TRBJ1-6; D is uncertain. Germline V gives CDR1 MNHNS, CDR2 SASEGT. The length of the CDR3 is 18 residues. The V gene lost 4 bases and the J gene lost 0 bases, with 16 bases spanning the gap.